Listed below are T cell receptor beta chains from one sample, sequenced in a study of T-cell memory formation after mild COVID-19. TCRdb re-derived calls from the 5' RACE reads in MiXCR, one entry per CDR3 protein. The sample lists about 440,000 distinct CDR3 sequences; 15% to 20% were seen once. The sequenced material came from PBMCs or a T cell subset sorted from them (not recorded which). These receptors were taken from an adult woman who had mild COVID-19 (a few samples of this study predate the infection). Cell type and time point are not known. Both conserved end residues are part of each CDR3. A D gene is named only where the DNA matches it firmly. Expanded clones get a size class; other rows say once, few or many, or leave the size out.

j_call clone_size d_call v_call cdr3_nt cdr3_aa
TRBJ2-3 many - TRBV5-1 TGCGCCAGCAGCTTGGAACTAGCCACAGATACGCAGTATTTT CASSLELATDTQYF
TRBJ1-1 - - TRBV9 TGTGCCAGCAGCACTGAACGTGAGAGCACTGAAGCTTTCTTT CASSTERESTEAFF
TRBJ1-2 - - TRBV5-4 TGTGCCAGCAGCTTTTCAGGCCCGGCTAACTATGGCTACACCTTC CASSFSGPANYGYTF
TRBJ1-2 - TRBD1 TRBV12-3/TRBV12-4 TGTGCCAGCAGCCTAGGGACAGGGGGCTCCTATGGCTACACCTTC CASSLGTGGSYGYTF
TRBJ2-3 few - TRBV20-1 TGCAGTCATGGCGGGAAAAGCACAGATACGCAGTATTTT CSHGGKSTDTQYF
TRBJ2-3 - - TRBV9 TGTGCCAGCAGCGTAGTAACCACAGATACGCAGTATTTT CASSVVTTDTQYF
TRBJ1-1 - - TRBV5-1 TGCGCCAGCAGCTTGAGGGGTATTAACACTGAAGCTTTCTTT CASSLRGINTEAFF
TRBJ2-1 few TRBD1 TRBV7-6 TGTGCCAGCAGCTTAGCGGCTCGGACAGGGCGCTACAATGAGCAGTTCTTC CASSLAARTGRYNEQFF
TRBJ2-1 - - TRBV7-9 TGTGCCAGCAGCTTAGATTTCTATGAGCAGTTCTTC CASSLDFYEQFF
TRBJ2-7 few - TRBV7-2 TGTGCCAGCAGCCCGGAGCATCCCGACTACGAGCAGTACTTC CASSPEHPDYEQYF
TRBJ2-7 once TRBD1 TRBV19 TGTGCCAGTAGTCGGCAGGGGGAGACCTACGAGCAGTACTTC CASSRQGETYEQYF
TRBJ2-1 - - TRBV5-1 TGCGCCAGCAGCTTCCCAGGGCGGAATGAGCAGTTCTTC CASSFPGRNEQFF
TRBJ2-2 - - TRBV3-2 TGTGCCAGCAGCCAGGAACCGGGACTAGCGAACACCGGGGAGCTGTTTTTT CASSQEPGLANTGELFF
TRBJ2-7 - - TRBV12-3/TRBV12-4 TGTGCCAGCAGTTCTTCCTGGGGCTGGCACTCCTACGAGCAGTACTTC CASSSSWGWHSYEQYF
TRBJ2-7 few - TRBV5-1 TGCGCCAGCAGCTTGGACGGGACGCCGAACTACGAGCAGTACTTC CASSLDGTPNYEQYF
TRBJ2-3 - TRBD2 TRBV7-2 TGTGCCAGCAGCTTTACCGTTCTAGCGGGGAACACAGATACGCAGTATTTT CASSFTVLAGNTDTQYF